The sequence of this T cell receptor beta chain was determined in a study of blood T cell repertoires in COVID-19. Study background: The United States, Italy and Spain were the sources of the acute and convalescent COVID-19 samples. Sources were T cells, B-cell-depleted T cells, or PBMCs; the material itself was cDNA or gDNA.

The V gene's germline CDR1 is SGHDT and CDR2 YYEEEE. The CDR3 covers 16 residues. V was pared by 1 base and J by 6 bases, with 14 bases between. Authors' analysis steps: The assay estimated nucleated cells by amplifying reference gene primers. Generated by immunoSEQ multiplex PCR, the TCRdb table keeps only in-frame clones and is missing some. V and J calls and clone size follow that table, whereas D and trimming were derived from the DNA. The table records about 250,000 clones, 86% of them present only once. Seattle's cohort entered during active infection and was followed longitudinally. This sequence originates from a woman at least 80 years old with COVID-19, enrolled during active disease. The sequenced sample was peripheral blood. The J gene is TRBJ1-6, the V gene TRBV5-6; D unclear. CDR3 nucleotide sequence: TGTGCCAGCAGCTTGAATAGTGGCGGGCTTAATTCACCCCTCCACTTT. It yields the protein CASSLNSGGLNSPLHF.